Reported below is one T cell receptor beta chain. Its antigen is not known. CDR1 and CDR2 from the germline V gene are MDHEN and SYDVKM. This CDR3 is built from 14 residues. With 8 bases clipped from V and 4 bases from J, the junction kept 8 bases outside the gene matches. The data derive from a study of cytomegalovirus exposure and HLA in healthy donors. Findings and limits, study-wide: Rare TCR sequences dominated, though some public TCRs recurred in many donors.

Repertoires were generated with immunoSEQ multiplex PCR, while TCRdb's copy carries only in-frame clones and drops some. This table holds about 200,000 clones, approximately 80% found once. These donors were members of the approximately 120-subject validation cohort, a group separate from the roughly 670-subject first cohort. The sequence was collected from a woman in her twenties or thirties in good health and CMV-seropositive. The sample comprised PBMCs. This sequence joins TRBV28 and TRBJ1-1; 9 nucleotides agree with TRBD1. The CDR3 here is CASRDRGEFTEAFF. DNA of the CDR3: TGTGCCAGCCGCGACAGGGGGGAGTTCACTGAAGCTTTCTTT.